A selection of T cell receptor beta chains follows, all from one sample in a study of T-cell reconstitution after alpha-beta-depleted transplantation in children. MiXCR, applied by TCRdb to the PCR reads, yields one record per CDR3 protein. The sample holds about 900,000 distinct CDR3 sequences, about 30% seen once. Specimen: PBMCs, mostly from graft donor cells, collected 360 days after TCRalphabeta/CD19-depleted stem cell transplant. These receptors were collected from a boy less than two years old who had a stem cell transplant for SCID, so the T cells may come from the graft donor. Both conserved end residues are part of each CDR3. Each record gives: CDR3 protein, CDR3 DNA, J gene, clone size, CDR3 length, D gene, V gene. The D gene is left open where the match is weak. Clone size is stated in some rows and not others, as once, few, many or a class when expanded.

cdr3_aa: CSARDRGAGNTIYF
cdr3_nt: TGCAGTGCTAGAGACCGTGGAGCTGGAAACACCATATATTTT
j_call: TRBJ1-3
clone_size: .
cdr3_length: 14
d_call: .
v_call: TRBV20-1

cdr3_aa: CASSAGQGGDTQYF
cdr3_nt: TGTGCCAGCAGCGCGGGACAGGGTGGAGATACGCAGTATTTT
j_call: TRBJ2-3
clone_size: .
cdr3_length: 14
d_call: TRBD1
v_call: TRBV7-2

cdr3_aa: CASSSAGLFGEQFF
cdr3_nt: TGCGCCAGCAGCTCCGCGGGACTTTTCGGGGAGCAGTTCTTC
j_call: TRBJ2-1
clone_size: .
cdr3_length: 14
d_call: .
v_call: TRBV5-1

cdr3_aa: CASSHPGGQGETQYF
cdr3_nt: TGCGCCAGCAGCCACCCAGGGGGACAGGGGGAGACCCAGTACTTC
j_call: TRBJ2-5
clone_size: .
cdr3_length: 15
d_call: TRBD1
v_call: TRBV4-1

cdr3_aa: CASSQGPFWENEQFF
cdr3_nt: TGCGCCAGCAGCCAAGGTCCCTTCTGGGAGAATGAGCAGTTCTTC
j_call: TRBJ2-1
clone_size: .
cdr3_length: 15
d_call: .
v_call: TRBV4-1

cdr3_aa: CASSLSRDNEQFF
cdr3_nt: TGTGCCAGCAGCCTTTCCCGGGACAATGAGCAGTTCTTC
j_call: TRBJ2-1
clone_size: many
cdr3_length: 13
d_call: .
v_call: TRBV7-9

cdr3_aa: CASSLLPDPKQFF
cdr3_nt: TGTGCCAGCAGTTTGTTGCCAGACCCAAAGCAGTTCTTC
j_call: TRBJ2-1
clone_size: .
cdr3_length: 13
d_call: .
v_call: TRBV12-3/TRBV12-4

cdr3_aa: CAISDSDSGGGETQYF
cdr3_nt: TGTGCCATCAGTGACTCCGACTCGGGAGGGGGAGAGACCCAGTACTTC
j_call: TRBJ2-5
clone_size: .
cdr3_length: 16
d_call: TRBD2
v_call: TRBV10-3

cdr3_aa: CASSLCQVGNQPQHF
cdr3_nt: TGTGCCAGCAGCTTATGTCAGGTGGGCAATCAGCCCCAGCATTTT
j_call: TRBJ1-5
clone_size: few
cdr3_length: 15
d_call: .
v_call: TRBV7-6

cdr3_aa: CASSLEVYEEKLFF
cdr3_nt: TGTGCCAGCAGTTTAGAGGTTTATGAAGAAAAACTGTTTTTT
j_call: TRBJ1-4
clone_size: .
cdr3_length: 14
d_call: .
v_call: TRBV12-3/TRBV12-4

cdr3_aa: CAISAGRPNYGYTF
cdr3_nt: TGTGCCATCAGTGCTGGAAGACCCAACTATGGCTACACCTTC
j_call: TRBJ1-2
clone_size: .
cdr3_length: 14
d_call: .
v_call: TRBV10-3

cdr3_aa: CASSVGTGVDIQYF
cdr3_nt: TGTGCCAGCAGCGTCGGAACAGGAGTAGACATTCAGTACTTC
j_call: TRBJ2-4
clone_size: few
cdr3_length: 14
d_call: .
v_call: TRBV9

cdr3_aa: CASIQPNTGELFF
cdr3_nt: TGTGCCAGCATCCAACCGAACACCGGGGAGCTGTTTTTT
j_call: TRBJ2-2
clone_size: .
cdr3_length: 13
d_call: .
v_call: TRBV6-5

cdr3_aa: CASSISSGGVYNEQFF
cdr3_nt: TGTGCCAGCTCAATTTCTAGCGGGGGAGTTTACAATGAGCAGTTCTTC
j_call: TRBJ2-1
clone_size: .
cdr3_length: 16
d_call: TRBD2
v_call: TRBV18

cdr3_aa: CASSFLGQGLHNEQFF
cdr3_nt: TGTGCCAGCAGTTTTTTAGGACAGGGTCTCCACAATGAGCAGTTCTTC
j_call: TRBJ2-1
clone_size: few
cdr3_length: 16
d_call: TRBD1
v_call: TRBV12-3/TRBV12-4

cdr3_aa: CASSFGSGDTSDTQYF
cdr3_nt: TGTGCCAGCAGTTTCGGTTCAGGGGACACTTCAGATACGCAGTATTTT
j_call: TRBJ2-3
clone_size: .
cdr3_length: 16
d_call: .
v_call: TRBV12-3/TRBV12-4

cdr3_aa: CSAKKPGIAKNIQYF
cdr3_nt: TGCAGTGCTAAAAAACCGGGGATAGCCAAAAACATTCAGTACTTC
j_call: TRBJ2-4
clone_size: .
cdr3_length: 15
d_call: .
v_call: TRBV20-1

cdr3_aa: CSARTGTVLNTEAFF
cdr3_nt: TGCAGTGCCCGAACAGGGACCGTCCTTAACACTGAAGCTTTCTTT
j_call: TRBJ1-1
clone_size: .
cdr3_length: 15
d_call: .
v_call: TRBV20-1

cdr3_aa: CSAKTPTGNSYNEQFF
cdr3_nt: TGCAGTGCTAAGACCCCTACAGGGAATTCCTACAATGAGCAGTTCTTC
j_call: TRBJ2-1
clone_size: .
cdr3_length: 16
d_call: .
v_call: TRBV20-1

cdr3_aa: CASSYAQGGGYTF
cdr3_nt: TGTGCCAGCAGTTACGCCCAGGGCGGTGGCTACACCTTC
j_call: TRBJ1-2
clone_size: few
cdr3_length: 13
d_call: .
v_call: TRBV6-2/TRBV6-3

cdr3_aa: CASSFRPKTSGELRSQETQYF
cdr3_nt: TGTGCCAGCAGTTTCAGACCCAAGACTAGCGGGGAGCTACGTTCCCAAGAGACCCAGTACTTC
j_call: TRBJ2-5
clone_size: few
cdr3_length: 21
d_call: TRBD2
v_call: TRBV12-3/TRBV12-4

cdr3_aa: CASSLAMGPSGYTF
cdr3_nt: TGTGCCAGCAGCTTAGCTATGGGGCCATCGGGCTACACCTTC
j_call: TRBJ1-2
clone_size: .
cdr3_length: 14
d_call: .
v_call: TRBV11-1

cdr3_aa: CASSQVARLAGDTQYF
cdr3_nt: TGCGCCAGCAGCCAAGTGGCTCGACTAGCGGGAGATACGCAGTATTTT
j_call: TRBJ2-3
clone_size: .
cdr3_length: 16
d_call: TRBD2
v_call: TRBV4-1

cdr3_aa: CASSYSQVAQYF
cdr3_nt: TGTGCCAGCAGCTACTCGCAGGTGGCCCAGTACTTC
j_call: TRBJ2-5
clone_size: few
cdr3_length: 12
d_call: .
v_call: TRBV7-8

cdr3_aa: CASSESLGQGDWFHEQYF
cdr3_nt: TGTGCCAGCAGTGAATCTCTGGGACAGGGCGATTGGTTCCACGAGCAGTACTTC
j_call: TRBJ2-7
clone_size: .
cdr3_length: 18
d_call: TRBD1
v_call: TRBV25-1

cdr3_aa: CASMPHGGSTDTQYF
cdr3_nt: TGTGCCAGCATGCCCCACGGCGGGAGCACAGATACGCAGTATTTT
j_call: TRBJ2-3
clone_size: .
cdr3_length: 15
d_call: .
v_call: TRBV6-1

cdr3_aa: CASSHIPGTLKTGELFF
cdr3_nt: TGTGCCAGCAGCCACATTCCCGGGACTTTAAAGACCGGGGAGCTGTTTTTT
j_call: TRBJ2-2
clone_size: few
cdr3_length: 17
d_call: .
v_call: TRBV12-3/TRBV12-4

cdr3_aa: CASSRQATPSYEQYF
cdr3_nt: TGCGCCAGCAGCAGACAGGCCACGCCTTCCTACGAGCAGTACTTC
j_call: TRBJ2-7
clone_size: .
cdr3_length: 15
d_call: .
v_call: TRBV4-1

cdr3_aa: CASSQVGRDFADTQYF
cdr3_nt: TGTGCCAGCAGCCAAGTGGGCCGGGACTTCGCGGATACGCAGTATTTT
j_call: TRBJ2-3
clone_size: .
cdr3_length: 16
d_call: .
v_call: TRBV4-2

cdr3_aa: CASSLAWDGNEKLFF
cdr3_nt: TGCGCCAGCAGCTTGGCCTGGGACGGGAATGAAAAACTGTTTTTT
j_call: TRBJ1-4
clone_size: .
cdr3_length: 15
d_call: .
v_call: TRBV5-1

cdr3_aa: CASSVGDFSYEQYF
cdr3_nt: TGTGCCAGCAGCGTAGGGGACTTTTCCTACGAGCAGTACTTC
j_call: TRBJ2-7
clone_size: .
cdr3_length: 14
d_call: .
v_call: TRBV9

cdr3_aa: CSANAVTYEQYF
cdr3_nt: TGCAGTGCTAACGCCGTTACCTACGAGCAGTACTTC
j_call: TRBJ2-7
clone_size: .
cdr3_length: 12
d_call: .
v_call: TRBV20-1

cdr3_aa: CASSPSGGTAYEQYF
cdr3_nt: TGTGCCAGCAGCCCTAGCGGGGGTACCGCCTACGAGCAGTACTTC
j_call: TRBJ2-7
clone_size: few
cdr3_length: 15
d_call: TRBD2
v_call: TRBV12-3/TRBV12-4

cdr3_aa: CASSLGSRAGGSPLHF
cdr3_nt: TGTGCCAGCAGCTTAGGTTCGCGTGCCGGGGGTTCACCCCTCCACTTT
j_call: TRBJ1-6
clone_size: .
cdr3_length: 16
d_call: .
v_call: TRBV7-2

cdr3_aa: CASSQGGTQAYEQYF
cdr3_nt: TGCGCCAGCAGCCAAGGTGGGACTCAGGCTTACGAGCAGTACTTC
j_call: TRBJ2-7
clone_size: .
cdr3_length: 15
d_call: .
v_call: TRBV4-1

cdr3_aa: CASSSLRRGQYF
cdr3_nt: TGTGCCAGCAGCTCCCTACGACGGGGGCAGTACTTC
j_call: TRBJ2-7
clone_size: few
cdr3_length: 12
d_call: .
v_call: TRBV11-2

cdr3_aa: CSASRDGSGGLGQETQYF
cdr3_nt: TGCAGTGCTTCCCGGGATGGCTCGGGAGGATTGGGACAAGAGACCCAGTACTTC
j_call: TRBJ2-5
clone_size: few
cdr3_length: 18
d_call: TRBD2
v_call: TRBV20-1

cdr3_aa: CASSPTGGWDNTEAFF
cdr3_nt: TGTGCCAGCAGCCCTACAGGGGGATGGGATAACACTGAAGCTTTCTTT
j_call: TRBJ1-1
clone_size: .
cdr3_length: 16
d_call: TRBD1
v_call: TRBV11-1

cdr3_aa: CASSLTRSTDTQYF
cdr3_nt: TGCGCCAGCAGCTTAACTAGAAGCACAGATACGCAGTATTTT
j_call: TRBJ2-3
clone_size: many
cdr3_length: 14
d_call: .
v_call: TRBV5-1

cdr3_aa: CASSLRGRAGAQYF
cdr3_nt: TGTGCCAGCAGTTTACGCGGTCGAGCAGGGGCCCAGTACTTC
j_call: TRBJ2-5
clone_size: .
cdr3_length: 14
d_call: .
v_call: TRBV12-3/TRBV12-4

cdr3_aa: CASSLPPGAEEFF
cdr3_nt: TGCGCCAGCAGCCTCCCACCGGGGGCGGAGGAGTTCTTC
j_call: TRBJ2-1
clone_size: few
cdr3_length: 13
d_call: .
v_call: TRBV5-1

cdr3_aa: CASSFHPGQGSLANTEAFF
cdr3_nt: TGCGCCAGCAGCTTCCACCCGGGACAAGGCTCCCTCGCGAACACTGAAGCTTTCTTT
j_call: TRBJ1-1
clone_size: .
cdr3_length: 19
d_call: .
v_call: TRBV5-1

cdr3_aa: CASSWTGTVENIQYF
cdr3_nt: TGTGCCAGCAGCTGGACAGGGACGGTGGAAAACATTCAGTACTTC
j_call: TRBJ2-4
clone_size: .
cdr3_length: 15
d_call: TRBD1
v_call: TRBV11-2

cdr3_aa: CASSYTRYPNTGELFF
cdr3_nt: TGTGCCAGCAGTTACACTAGATACCCGAACACCGGGGAGCTGTTTTTT
j_call: TRBJ2-2
clone_size: .
cdr3_length: 16
d_call: .
v_call: TRBV6-2/TRBV6-3

cdr3_aa: CASSFGQTLNTEAFF
cdr3_nt: TGCGCCAGCAGCTTTGGACAGACTCTGAACACTGAAGCTTTCTTT
j_call: TRBJ1-1
clone_size: few
cdr3_length: 15
d_call: .
v_call: TRBV5-1

cdr3_aa: CASSFQTGNTQYF
cdr3_nt: TGTGCCAGCAGTTTCCAGACAGGGAATACGCAGTATTTT
j_call: TRBJ2-3
clone_size: .
cdr3_length: 13
d_call: TRBD1
v_call: TRBV27

cdr3_aa: CASSKAFGRAGYEQYF
cdr3_nt: TGTGCCAGCAGCAAAGCGTTCGGGAGGGCAGGCTACGAGCAGTACTTC
j_call: TRBJ2-7
clone_size: .
cdr3_length: 16
d_call: .
v_call: TRBV21-1

cdr3_aa: CASSPPYGGETDTQYF
cdr3_nt: TGCGCCAGCAGCCCCCCATATGGGGGGGAGACAGATACGCAGTATTTT
j_call: TRBJ2-3
clone_size: .
cdr3_length: 16
d_call: TRBD2
v_call: TRBV5-1

cdr3_aa: CASSLGLVAGDEQFF
cdr3_nt: TGTGCCAGCAGCTTAGGGTTGGTAGCGGGGGATGAGCAGTTCTTC
j_call: TRBJ2-1
clone_size: .
cdr3_length: 15
d_call: TRBD2
v_call: TRBV7-8

cdr3_aa: CAISDPSGGHTQYF
cdr3_nt: TGTGCCATCAGTGATCCGAGCGGGGGGCATACGCAGTATTTT
j_call: TRBJ2-3
clone_size: .
cdr3_length: 14
d_call: TRBD2
v_call: TRBV10-3

cdr3_aa: CATSRGGQPRPQHF
cdr3_nt: TGTGCCACCAGCAGAGGGGGACAGCCCAGGCCCCAGCATTTT
j_call: TRBJ1-5
clone_size: once
cdr3_length: 14
d_call: TRBD1
v_call: TRBV15

cdr3_aa: CASSHGGLAGEQETQYF
cdr3_nt: TGCGCCAGCAGCCACGGAGGACTAGCGGGGGAGCAAGAGACCCAGTACTTC
j_call: TRBJ2-5
clone_size: .
cdr3_length: 17
d_call: TRBD2
v_call: TRBV4-1